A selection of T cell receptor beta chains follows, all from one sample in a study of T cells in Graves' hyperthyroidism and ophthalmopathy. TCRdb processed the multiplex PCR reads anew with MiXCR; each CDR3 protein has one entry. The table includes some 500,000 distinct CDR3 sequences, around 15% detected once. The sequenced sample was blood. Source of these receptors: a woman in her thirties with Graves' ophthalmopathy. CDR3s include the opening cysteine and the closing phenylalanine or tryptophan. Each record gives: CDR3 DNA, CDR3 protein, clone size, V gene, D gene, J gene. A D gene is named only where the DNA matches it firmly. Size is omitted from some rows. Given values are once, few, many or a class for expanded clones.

TGTGCCTGTCCCCCCGTTTCTGGGGCCAACGTCCTGACTTTC,CACPPVSGANVLTF,few,TRBV30,NA,TRBJ2-6
TGTGCCAGCACCGGTGACAGGGGCGAACAAGAGACCCAGTACTTC,CASTGDRGEQETQYF,NA,TRBV28,TRBD1,TRBJ2-5
TGTGCCAGCTCACCGAGGACAGGGTATTTGGATACGCAGTATTTT,CASSPRTGYLDTQYF,many,TRBV18,TRBD1,TRBJ2-3
TGTGCCAGCAGTTTTCCCGCTGAAGCTTTCTTT,CASSFPAEAFF,many,TRBV12-3/TRBV12-4,NA,TRBJ1-1
TGTGCCACTAGATTTGAGGGGGGGGAAGGGACCGGGGAGCTGTTTTTT,CATRFEGGEGTGELFF,few,TRBV24-1,NA,TRBJ2-2
TGTGCCAGCGGGGACAGGGTCTACGAGCAGTACTTC,CASGDRVYEQYF,many,TRBV6-5,TRBD1,TRBJ2-7
TGTGCCAGCAGTTTCCCGACAGGTACGGACTCGACCGGGGAGCTGTTTTTT,CASSFPTGTDSTGELFF,NA,TRBV7-9,NA,TRBJ2-2
TGTGCCAGTAGTATAGTAGGGCCCGCAGTAGCGGGGCCCTACAATGAGCAGTTCTTC,CASSIVGPAVAGPYNEQFF,NA,TRBV19,TRBD2,TRBJ2-1
TGTGCCAGCGCGATCTTTCCTGCTGCTAATGAAAAACTGTTTTTT,CASAIFPAANEKLFF,NA,TRBV4-2,NA,TRBJ1-4
TGCAGTGCCGGGTTCGATGAGCAGTTCTTC,CSAGFDEQFF,many,TRBV20-1,NA,TRBJ2-1
TGTGCCAGCAGCTTAGTGGGGACTAGGTCCGAGCAGTACTTC,CASSLVGTRSEQYF,NA,TRBV7-9,TRBD2,TRBJ2-7
TGTGCCAGCACCACGGGGGGGGGAGGGGATGAGCAGTTCTTC,CASTTGGGGDEQFF,many,TRBV11-2,TRBD2,TRBJ2-1
TGTGCCAACTCAGCCGGGACAGGGCGTCAGCCCCAGCATTTT,CANSAGTGRQPQHF,many,TRBV28,TRBD1,TRBJ1-5
TGTGCCAGCAGTTACTCGGTTTCCGAGAAAATGCAAGAGACCCAGTACTTC,CASSYSVSEKMQETQYF,few,TRBV6-2/TRBV6-3,NA,TRBJ2-5
TGTGCCAGCAGTCCCCAGTGGGCCTACAATGAGCAGTTCTTC,CASSPQWAYNEQFF,NA,TRBV6-1,NA,TRBJ2-1
TGTGCCAGCAGTGCAGGACGCAGGGTTCAAGATACGCAGTATTTT,CASSAGRRVQDTQYF,many,TRBV2,NA,TRBJ2-3
TGTGCCAGCAGTTACTGGGACAGGGGGCAAGGGGAGCTGTTTTTT,CASSYWDRGQGELFF,few,TRBV6-2/TRBV6-3,TRBD1,TRBJ2-2
TGCGCCAGCAGCGACGATAGGAGCGCAAACACTGAAGCTTTCTTT,CASSDDRSANTEAFF,NA,TRBV5-1,NA,TRBJ1-1
TGTGCCATCAGTGCGCTAGCGGGAGTTAACACCGGGGAGCTGTTTTTT,CAISALAGVNTGELFF,NA,TRBV10-3,TRBD2,TRBJ2-2
TGTGCCAGCAGCTTAGAACACCTTACCACAAATGAGCAGTTCTTC,CASSLEHLTTNEQFF,many,TRBV7-2,NA,TRBJ2-1
TGCGCCAGCAGATTGACAGGGGATTCGGCTGGCTACACCTTC,CASRLTGDSAGYTF,NA,TRBV5-1,TRBD1,TRBJ1-2
TGTGCCAGCACCTCAGGGTCGGCGAACACTGAAGCTTTCTTT,CASTSGSANTEAFF,NA,TRBV12-3/TRBV12-4,NA,TRBJ1-1
TGCAGTGCAGTCATTAGCAATCAGCCCCAGCATTTT,CSAVISNQPQHF,many,TRBV20-1,NA,TRBJ1-5
TGTGCCTGGAGCCGAGGGGGGTGGGGAGAGCAGTACTTC,CAWSRGGWGEQYF,NA,TRBV30,NA,TRBJ2-7
TGCAGTGCTAGACCGATTAGCGGGAGGGTGGATACGCAGTATTTT,CSARPISGRVDTQYF,many,TRBV20-1,TRBD2,TRBJ2-3
TGTGCCATCAGTGAACCAGGGGGCGAAGCCGGGGAGCTGTTTTTT,CAISEPGGEAGELFF,many,TRBV10-3,TRBD1,TRBJ2-2
TGTGCCATCAGTGAGTCGGAGCGGGAGTACTACACAGATACGCAGTATTTT,CAISESEREYYTDTQYF,NA,TRBV10-3,TRBD2,TRBJ2-3
TGTGCCAGCAGCCTACGAGGAGTCTCTAGCTCTGGGGCCAACGTCCTGACTTTC,CASSLRGVSSSGANVLTF,NA,TRBV4-2,NA,TRBJ2-6